This TCR beta chain was identified during a study of shared clonotypes between healthy human individuals. The CDR3 has 15 residues. Germline-derived CDR1 and CDR2 are MNHEY and SVGAGI. The V end lost 3 bases, the J end lost 4 bases, and 12 bases lay between the germline ends. Using immunoSEQ multiplex PCR, the repertoire was profiled, and TCRdb retains in-frame clones only, with some absent. In the table there are 470,000 or so clones, roughly 80% of which are singletons. Sequencing input: PBMCs. The origin of this receptor is a woman aged 35 to 49 in good health. Some clones in this sample may be carry-over from other donors' samples. The J gene is TRBJ1-4, the V gene TRBV6-5; D might be TRBD1 (6 bases). The CDR3 loop is CASSYSGQINEKLFF. CDR3 bases: TGTGCCAGCAGTTATTCCGGACAGATTAATGAAAAACTGTTTTTT.